These 20 T cell receptor beta chains were sequenced from one sample in a study of cytomegalovirus exposure and HLA in healthy donors. Vbeta (60) and Jbeta (13) primers were used in the PCR. Here immunoSEQ multiplex PCR was the method, and the copy in TCRdb shows in-frame clones only, minus some. The table has approximately 60,000 clones, 83% seen once; the top ten hold roughly 4.5%. The sample consisted of PBMCs. These receptors all stem from a man aged 25 to 40 in good health and CMV-seronegative.

This chain joins TRBV7-9 and TRBJ2-5; 7 bases are shared with TRBD1. CDR1 and CDR2 (germline): SEHNR, FQNEAQ (reference sequence). The trim removed 8 bases at V and 4 bases at J, leaving 4 bases unmatched. The length of the CDR3 is 12 residues. This CDR3 reads CASRQGGETQYF. The CDR3 DNA is TGTGCCAGCCGACAGGGTGGAGAGACCCAGTACTTC.

V and J are TRBV10-3 and TRBJ1-2, with D possibly being TRBD1 (6 bases). V lost 6 bases, J lost 2 bases, and 10 bases lay in between. There are 13 residues in the CDR3. Per the germline V gene, CDR1 is ENHRY and CDR2 is SYGVKD. The CDR3 nucleotides read TGTGCCATCAGCCGACAGGAAAACTATGGCTACACCTTC. Encoded protein: CAISRQENYGYTF.

The V gene is TRBV18, the J gene TRBJ2-7, with D possibly TRBD2 on 5 matching bases. The CDR3 runs to 13 residues. Germline assignment: CDR1 KGHSH and CDR2 LQKENI. Trimming stripped 3 bases from V and 2 bases from J, with 8 bases between. CDR3 sequence: CASSPGGPYEQYF. In DNA form, the CDR3 reads TGTGCCAGCTCACCCGGCGGGCCCTACGAGCAGTACTTC.

The rearrangement uses TRBV6-5 and TRBJ1-1, with D unclear. The CDR3 consists of 15 residues. V lost 7 bases, J lost 1 base, and 16 bases lay in between. In germline, CDR1 is MNHEY, CDR2 SVGAGI. CDR3 sequence reads: CASTPTPGANTEAFF. The CDR3 coding sequence is TGTGCCAGCACCCCCACCCCAGGCGCGAACACTGAAGCTTTCTTT.

The genes are TRBV6-5 and TRBJ1-6; a weak D match, TRBD1 (6 bases). This CDR3 is built from 16 residues. Germline V gene data show CDR1 as MNHEY and CDR2 as SVGAGI. V was trimmed by 4 bases and J by 3 bases, leaving 13 bases between them. In nucleotides, the CDR3 is TGTGCCAGCAGTTCGCTAGGGACAAACTATAATTCACCCCTCCACTTT. Amino acids: CASSSLGTNYNSPLHF.

This chain joins TRBV5-1 and TRBJ2-1, with 8 positions matching TRBD2. With 4 bases clipped from V and 2 bases from J, the junction kept 8 bases outside the gene matches. Germline V CDR1 and CDR2: SGHRS, YFSETQ. The CDR3 extends over 16 amino acids. The chain's CDR3 is CASSLLADRPYNEQFF. The CDR3 DNA reads as TGCGCCAGCAGCCTACTAGCGGACCGACCCTACAATGAGCAGTTCTTC.

The chain is built from TRBV2 and TRBJ2-7; TRBD2 matches at 9 bases. Looked up from germline, CDR1 is SNHLY and CDR2 is FYNNEI. This CDR3 is 14 amino acids long. V dropped 4 bases and J dropped 1; count of bases not matched to a gene: 2. The CDR3, as DNA: TGTGCCAGCAGTGGGACTAGCGTATCCTACGAGCAGTACTTC. Translated, it gives CASSGTSVSYEQYF.

This clone was counted a few times. The V and J genes are TRBV10-3 and TRBJ1-1, with 10 bases aligning to TRBD1. Trimming took 4 bases from V and 4 from J; bases not matched to a gene: 6. The CDR3 is 15 residues long. The germline V gene encodes CDR1 ENHRY and CDR2 SYGVKD. The CDR3 DNA follows: TGTGCCATCAGTGGGACAGGGGGGGGATTCACTGAAGCTTTCTTT. It yields the protein CAISGTGGGFTEAFF.

This chain joins TRBV19 and TRBJ2-1, with D uncertain. CDR1 and CDR2 from the germline V gene are LNHDA and SQIVND (reference sequence). The V and J ends lost 3 bases and 9 bases respectively, with 18 bases between them. The CDR3 runs to 15 residues. The CDR3 sequence is CASSIWSARSGEQFF. The CDR3 DNA follows: TGTGCCAGTAGTATTTGGTCCGCGAGGTCTGGTGAGCAGTTCTTC.

V and J are TRBV5-1 and TRBJ1-6; the match to TRBD1 covers 7 bases. The V segment lost 4 bases and the J segment 8 bases; nucleotides outside the gene matches: 9. This CDR3 spans 15 amino acids. Germline V gene data show CDR1 as SGHRS and CDR2 as YFSETQ. CDR3 region: CASSLRQGRDSPLHF. Written as DNA, the CDR3 is TGCGCCAGCAGCCTCAGACAGGGAAGGGATTCACCCCTCCACTTT.

This chain uses TRBV19 with TRBJ2-4; D unresolved. The germline gives CDR1 LNHDA, CDR2 SQIVND (reference sequence). The V and J ends lost 2 bases and 1 base respectively, with 9 bases between them. This CDR3 is 15 amino acids long. As DNA, the CDR3 is TGTGCCAGTAGTATAACCGGTGCGGCCAAAAACATTCAGTACTTC. Protein: CASSITGAAKNIQYF.

The J gene is TRBJ1-1, the V gene TRBV5-1; TRBD1 is a possible D gene (5 bases). Germline CDR1 and CDR2: SGHRS and YFSETQ. There are 13 residues in the CDR3. V gave up 4 bases and J gave up 0 bases, with 7 bases separating them. The CDR3 DNA sequence: TGCGCCAGCAGCGGGGCAGTGAACACTGAAGCTTTCTTT. Residues: CASSGAVNTEAFF.

The rearrangement uses TRBV27 and TRBJ2-2, with TRBD2 identical over 7 bases. The CDR3 consists of 14 residues. CDR1 and CDR2 (germline): MNHEY, SMNVEV (reference sequence). V lost 10 bases and J lost 5; bases outside the gene matches: 10. The DNA of the CDR3 is TGTGCCACCCAATGGCAGGGAGGGACCGGGGAGCTGTTTTTT. Translated, it gives CATQWQGGTGELFF.

This chain links TRBV6-1 with TRBJ2-1, with 8 bases fitting TRBD1. Per germline, CDR1 MNHNS and CDR2 SASEGT. The CDR3 contains 14 residues. The V gene end was trimmed by 6 bases and the J gene end by 2 bases; junction bases not matched to a gene: 3. The CDR3 coding sequence is TGTGCCAGCAGGCCGGGACAGGCCTACAATGAGCAGTTCTTC. This sequence encodes CASRPGQAYNEQFF.

The chain couples TRBV13 to TRBJ2-1; 11 positions match TRBD2. The germline V gene has CDR1 PRHDT and CDR2 FYEKMQ (reference sequence). Trimming removed 3 bases from V and 4 bases from J; junction bases left unmatched: 8. The length of the CDR3 is 17 residues. Here the CDR3 DNA reads TGTGCCAGCAGCTTTCTAGGACTAGCGGGTTCTTACAATGAGCAGTTCTTC. Its translation is CASSFLGLAGSYNEQFF. Full variable domain (remainder filled in from reference TRBV13 and TRBJ2-1): AAGVIQSPRHLIKEKRETATLKCYPIPRHDTVYWYQQGPGQDPQFLISFYEKMQSDKGSIPDRFSAQQFSDYHSELNMSSLELGDSALYFCASSFLGLAGSYNEQFFGPGTRLTVL.

This rearrangement joins TRBV19 to TRBJ2-5; 7 nucleotides align to TRBD2. The J call may be in error: the DNA end matches TRBJ2-7 better. CDR1 is LNHDA, CDR2 SQIVND, per germline (reference sequence). The CDR3 runs 14 residues. Here the CDR3 DNA reads TGTGCCAGTACCTCGGGCGGGAGAGGCTACGAGCAGTACTTC. It specifies CASTSGGRGYEQYF.

This chain joins TRBV10-3 and TRBJ2-3; 8 positions match TRBD1. With V trimmed by 3 bases and J by 6 bases, 5 bases remained unmatched. The CDR3 totals 14 residues. Germline V gives CDR1 ENHRY, CDR2 SYGVKD. This chain's CDR3 is CAISEGGQADTQYF. The CDR3 DNA reads TGTGCCATCAGTGAAGGGGGACAGGCCGATACGCAGTATTTT.

The chain has TRBV19 and TRBJ2-2; 7 bases fit TRBD1. The CDR3 sequence is 16 residues long. Trimming cost V 4 bases and J 6 bases; bases outside gene matches: 11. CDR1 and CDR2 from the germline V gene are LNHDA and SQIVND (reference sequence). The CDR3 DNA reads as TGTGCCAGTAGTACGGGCGACAGGGCCTATCCCGGGGAGCTGTTTTTT. Amino acids: CASSTGDRAYPGELFF.

The V gene is TRBV7-9, the J gene TRBJ2-7; 11 bases agree with TRBD2. The germline CDR1 and CDR2 sequences are SEHNR and FQNEAQ (reference sequence). The CDR3 runs 17 residues. The ends lost 7 bases at V and 0 bases at J; junction bases unmatched: 11. In DNA form, the CDR3 reads TGTGCCAGCACAATAGCGGGAGGGCCGGTGGTCTCCTACGAGCAGTACTTC. It is translated as CASTIAGGPVVSYEQYF.

This clone turned up a few times. V usage is TRBV27 and J usage is TRBJ1-4; D is perhaps TRBD1 (5 bases). V was clipped by 6 bases and J by 4 bases, with 9 bases between them. Per the germline V gene, CDR1 is MNHEY and CDR2 is SMNVEV (reference sequence). CDR3 length: 13 amino acids. The CDR3 DNA follows: TGTGCCAGCAGAGGACAAGTTAATGAAAAACTGTTTTTT. Residues: CASRGQVNEKLFF. The full variable domain, its missing parts supplied by reference TRBV27 and TRBJ1-4, is EAQVTQNPRYLITVTGKKLTVTCSQNMNHEYMSWYRQDPGLGLRQIYYSMNVEVTDKGDVPEGYKVSRKEKRNFPLILESPSPNQTSLYFCASRGQVNEKLFFGSGTQLSVL.